Presented here are 8 T cell receptor beta chains from one specimen sequenced in a study of cytomegalovirus exposure and HLA in healthy donors. It was with 60 Vbeta and 13 Jbeta primers that the PCR ran. The protocol was immunoSEQ multiplex PCR, while the TCRdb copy is restricted to in-frame clones and leaves out a portion. The sample shows around 180,000 clones, 65% to 85% of them seen only once. The sequenced sample consisted of PBMCs. The receptors come from a male donor in good health and CMV-seronegative.

The CDR3 sequence is CASSLKRESYEQYF. DNA for the CDR3: TGTGCCAGCAGTTTGAAGCGGGAATCCTACGAGCAGTACTTC. The V and J genes are TRBV6-5 and TRBJ2-7; 7 nucleotides line up with TRBD2. J lost 1 base, V lost 4 bases, and 4 bases had no gene match. Germline CDR1 reads MNHEY; CDR2 reads SVGAGI. CDR3 length: 14 residues.

The chain is built from TRBV19 and TRBJ2-2; D is possibly TRBD1 (5 bases). This CDR3 has 13 residues. Germline V CDR1 and CDR2: LNHDA, SQIVND (reference sequence). Trimming left V 11 bases short and J 0 bases short, with 10 bases between. DNA for the CDR3: TGTGCCGTAGGGGCCGCGAACACCGGGGAGCTGTTTTTT. This encodes CAVGAANTGELFF.

The CDR3 spells CASRRTGTYEQYF. The CDR3 bases are TGTGCCAGCAGACGGACGGGGACCTACGAGCAGTACTTC. The rearrangement joins TRBV5-4 to TRBJ2-7, with D perhaps TRBD2 (5 bases). Deletions cut 5 bases from V and 2 bases from J, with 11 bases between. Germline assignment: CDR1 SGHNT and CDR2 YYREEE (reference sequence). The CDR3 has 13 residues.

The table lists this clone with a few counts. The chain has TRBV7-3 and TRBJ1-2; 9 bases line up with TRBD1. The CDR3 is 15 amino acids. CDR1 is SGHTA, CDR2 FQGTGA, per germline. After removal of 2 bases from V and 6 bases from J, the junction contained 7 bases not matched to a gene. DNA for the CDR3: TGTGCCAGCAGCTTAGGCGGGGACAGGGTGGATGGCTACACCTTC. Translation: CASSLGGDRVDGYTF.

The chain carries TRBV19 and TRBJ2-1; TRBD2 matches 11 bases. Germline lookup yields CDR1 LNHDA and CDR2 SQIVND (reference sequence). J lost 9 bases, V lost 5 bases, and 6 bases had no gene match. The length of the CDR3 is 14 residues. The CDR3 DNA reads as TGTGCCAGTAGTTACGGGACTAGCGGTCTTGAGCAGTTCTTC. This gives the protein CASSYGTSGLEQFF.

The V and J genes are TRBV19 and TRBJ2-2; 9 nucleotides agree with TRBD1. CDR3 length: 15 amino acids. J lost 0 bases, V lost 7 bases, and 3 bases had no gene match. Germline values: CDR1 LNHDA, CDR2 SQIVND (reference sequence). The DNA of the CDR3 is TGTGCCAGTAATACAGGGGGCGCGAACACCGGGGAGCTGTTTTTT. Translating gives CASNTGGANTGELFF. Based on the CDR3 plus reference TRBV19 and TRBJ2-2, the full variable domain is DGGITQSPKYLFRKEGQNVTLSCEQNLNHDAMYWYRQDPGQGLRLIYYSQIVNDFQKGDIAEGYSVSREKKESFPLTVTSAQKNPTAFYLCASNTGGANTGELFFGEGSRLTVL.

The chain employs TRBV9 and TRBJ1-6; TRBD1 aligns across 7 bases. With V trimmed by 2 bases and J by 11 bases, 13 bases remained unmatched. Germline V lookup: CDR1 SGDLS, CDR2 YYNGEE. The CDR3 runs 16 residues. CDR3 protein: CASSVGQDLGSAPLHF. The CDR3 DNA reads TGTGCCAGCAGCGTTGGACAGGACTTGGGCAGTGCACCCCTCCACTTT.

This chain connects TRBV19 to TRBJ2-7, with D possibly being TRBD1 (5 bases). Germline values: CDR1 LNHDA, CDR2 SQIVND (reference sequence). This CDR3 contains 17 residues. Trimming shortened V by 1 base and J by 0 bases, and 16 bases separated the two germline ends. The DNA of the CDR3 is TGTGCCAGTAGTATAGGTACAGGACGGGCCGTCTCCTACGAGCAGTACTTC. As protein: CASSIGTGRAVSYEQYF.